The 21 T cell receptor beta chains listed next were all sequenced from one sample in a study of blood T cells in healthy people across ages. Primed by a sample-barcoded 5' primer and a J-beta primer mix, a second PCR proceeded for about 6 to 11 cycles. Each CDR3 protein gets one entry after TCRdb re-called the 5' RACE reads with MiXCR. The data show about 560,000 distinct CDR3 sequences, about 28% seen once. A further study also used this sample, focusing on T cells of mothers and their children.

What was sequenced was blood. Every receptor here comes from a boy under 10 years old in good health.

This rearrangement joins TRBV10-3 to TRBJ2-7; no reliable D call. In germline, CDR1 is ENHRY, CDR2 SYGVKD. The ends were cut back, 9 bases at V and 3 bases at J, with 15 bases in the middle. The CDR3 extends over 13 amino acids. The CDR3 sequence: CAIKAGLVYEQYF. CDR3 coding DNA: TGTGCCATAAAAGCAGGCCTCGTCTACGAGCAGTACTTC.

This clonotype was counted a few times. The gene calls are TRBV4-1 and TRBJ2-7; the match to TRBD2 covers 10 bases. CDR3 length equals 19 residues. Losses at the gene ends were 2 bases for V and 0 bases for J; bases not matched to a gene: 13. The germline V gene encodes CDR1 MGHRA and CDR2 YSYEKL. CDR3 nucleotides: TGCGCCAGCAGCCAATTTCCTAGCGGGAGAAAATGGGGCTCCTACGAGCAGTACTTC. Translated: CASSQFPSGRKWGSYEQYF.

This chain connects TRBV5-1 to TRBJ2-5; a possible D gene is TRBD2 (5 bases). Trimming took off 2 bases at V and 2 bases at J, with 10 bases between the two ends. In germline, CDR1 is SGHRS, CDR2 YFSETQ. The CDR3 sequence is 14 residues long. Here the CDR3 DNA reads TGCGCCAGCAGCTTCACTAGTAGACAAGAGACCCAGTACTTC. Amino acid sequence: CASSFTSRQETQYF.

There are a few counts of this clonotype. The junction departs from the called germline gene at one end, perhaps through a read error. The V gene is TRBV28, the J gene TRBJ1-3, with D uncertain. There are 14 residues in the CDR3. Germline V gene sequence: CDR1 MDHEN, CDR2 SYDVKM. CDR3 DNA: TGTGCCAGCAGTCTATCAACGCGGGGAAACACCATGTATTTT. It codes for CASSLSTRGNTMYF.

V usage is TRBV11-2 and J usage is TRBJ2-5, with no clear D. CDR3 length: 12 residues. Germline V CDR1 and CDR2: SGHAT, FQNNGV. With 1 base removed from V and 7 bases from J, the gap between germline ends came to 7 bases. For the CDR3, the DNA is TGTGCCAGCAGCTTAGTGGAAGGGACCCAGTACTTC. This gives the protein CASSLVEGTQYF.

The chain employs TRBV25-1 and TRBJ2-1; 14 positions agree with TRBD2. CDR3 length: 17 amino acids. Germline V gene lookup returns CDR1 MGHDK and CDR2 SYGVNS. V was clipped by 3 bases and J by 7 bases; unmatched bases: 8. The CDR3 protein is CASSESGTSGRGNEQFF. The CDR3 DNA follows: TGTGCCAGCAGTGAGTCCGGGACTAGCGGGAGAGGTAATGAGCAGTTCTTC.

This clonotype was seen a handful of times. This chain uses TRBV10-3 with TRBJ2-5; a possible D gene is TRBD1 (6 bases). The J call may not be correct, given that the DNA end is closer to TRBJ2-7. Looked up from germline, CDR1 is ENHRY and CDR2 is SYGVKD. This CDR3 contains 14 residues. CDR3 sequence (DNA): TGTGCCACCTACACAAGCAGGGGAGACTACGAGCAGTACTTC. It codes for CATYTSRGDYEQYF.

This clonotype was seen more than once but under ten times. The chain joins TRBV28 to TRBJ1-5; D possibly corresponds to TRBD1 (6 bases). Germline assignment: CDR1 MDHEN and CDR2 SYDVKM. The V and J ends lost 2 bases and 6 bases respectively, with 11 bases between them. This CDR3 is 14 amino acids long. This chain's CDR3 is CASSLAGDRQPQHF. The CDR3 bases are TGTGCCAGCAGTTTAGCAGGGGACCGTCAGCCCCAGCATTTT.

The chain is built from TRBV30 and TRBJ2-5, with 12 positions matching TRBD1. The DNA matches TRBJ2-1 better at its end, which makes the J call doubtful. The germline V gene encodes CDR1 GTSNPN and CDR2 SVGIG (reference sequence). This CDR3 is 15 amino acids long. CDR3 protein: CAWDRGGQGASEQFF. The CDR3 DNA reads TGTGCCTGGGACAGGGGGGGACAGGGGGCTAGTGAGCAGTTCTTC.

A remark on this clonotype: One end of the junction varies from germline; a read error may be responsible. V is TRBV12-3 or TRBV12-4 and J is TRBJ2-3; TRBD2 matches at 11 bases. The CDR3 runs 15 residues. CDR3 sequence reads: CASSLAGGRPDAEYF. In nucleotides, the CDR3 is TGTGCCAGCAGTCTAGCGGGAGGAAGACCAGATGCGGAATATTTT.

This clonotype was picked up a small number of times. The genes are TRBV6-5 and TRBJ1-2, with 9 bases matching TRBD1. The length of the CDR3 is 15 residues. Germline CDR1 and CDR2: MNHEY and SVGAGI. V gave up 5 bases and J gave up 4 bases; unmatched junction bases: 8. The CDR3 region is CASSLRDRVFYGYTF. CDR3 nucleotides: TGTGCCAGCAGTCTCCGGGACAGGGTGTTCTATGGCTACACCTTC.

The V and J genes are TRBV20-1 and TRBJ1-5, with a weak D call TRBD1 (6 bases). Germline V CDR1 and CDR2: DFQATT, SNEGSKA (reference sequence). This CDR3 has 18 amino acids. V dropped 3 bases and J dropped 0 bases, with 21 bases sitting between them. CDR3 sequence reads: CSASPKLGQPYSNQPQHF. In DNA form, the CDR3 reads TGCAGTGCTAGCCCTAAACTCGGACAGCCCTATAGCAATCAGCCCCAGCATTTT.

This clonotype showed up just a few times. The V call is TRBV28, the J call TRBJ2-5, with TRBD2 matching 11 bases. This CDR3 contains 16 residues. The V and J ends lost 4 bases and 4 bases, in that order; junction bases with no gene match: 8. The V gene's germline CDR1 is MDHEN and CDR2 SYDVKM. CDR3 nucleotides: TGTGCCAGCAGTTCGCGACTAGCGGGAAGAGCAGAGACCCAGTACTTC. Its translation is CASSSRLAGRAETQYF.

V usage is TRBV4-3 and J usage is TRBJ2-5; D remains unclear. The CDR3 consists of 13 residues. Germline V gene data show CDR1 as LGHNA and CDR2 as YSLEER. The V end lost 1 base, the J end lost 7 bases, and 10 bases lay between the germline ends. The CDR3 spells CASSQVIDGTQYF. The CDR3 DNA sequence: TGCGCCAGCAGCCAAGTTATTGACGGGACCCAGTACTTC.

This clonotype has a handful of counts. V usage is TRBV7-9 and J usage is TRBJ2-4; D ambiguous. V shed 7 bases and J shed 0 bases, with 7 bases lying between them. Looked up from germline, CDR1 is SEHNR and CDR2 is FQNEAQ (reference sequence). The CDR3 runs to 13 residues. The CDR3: CASNDAAKNIQYF. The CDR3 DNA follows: TGTGCCAGCAACGACGCAGCCAAAAACATTCAGTACTTC.

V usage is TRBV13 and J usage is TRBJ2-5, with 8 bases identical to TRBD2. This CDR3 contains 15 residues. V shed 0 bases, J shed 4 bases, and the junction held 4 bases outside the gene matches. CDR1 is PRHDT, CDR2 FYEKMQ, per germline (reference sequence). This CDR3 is CASSLGYGGVETQYF. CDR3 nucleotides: TGTGCCAGCAGCTTAGGATACGGGGGGGTAGAGACCCAGTACTTC.

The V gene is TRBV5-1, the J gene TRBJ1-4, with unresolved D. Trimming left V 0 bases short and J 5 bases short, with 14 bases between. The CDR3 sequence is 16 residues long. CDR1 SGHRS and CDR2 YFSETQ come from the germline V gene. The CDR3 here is CASSLGNLRPNEKLFF. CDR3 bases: TGCGCCAGCAGCTTGGGGAATTTAAGGCCGAATGAAAAACTGTTTTTT.

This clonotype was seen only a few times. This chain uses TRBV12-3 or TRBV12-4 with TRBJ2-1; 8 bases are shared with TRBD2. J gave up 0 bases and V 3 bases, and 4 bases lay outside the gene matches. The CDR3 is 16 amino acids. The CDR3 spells CASSFSGGLSYNEQFF. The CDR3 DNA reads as TGTGCCAGCAGTTTCAGCGGGGGCCTCTCCTACAATGAGCAGTTCTTC.

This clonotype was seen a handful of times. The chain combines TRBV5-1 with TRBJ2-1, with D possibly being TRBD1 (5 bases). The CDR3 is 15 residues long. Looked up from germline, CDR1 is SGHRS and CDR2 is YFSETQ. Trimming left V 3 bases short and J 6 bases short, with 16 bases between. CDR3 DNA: TGCGCCAGCAGCTCCCGATGGACAAAGCGCAATGAGCAGTTCTTC. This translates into CASSSRWTKRNEQFF. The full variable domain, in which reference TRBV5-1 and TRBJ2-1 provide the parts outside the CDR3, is KAGVTQTPRYLIKTRGQQVTLSCSPISGHRSVSWYQQTPGQGLQFLFEYFSETQRNKGNFPGRFSGRQFSNSRSEMNVSTLELGDSALYLCASSSRWTKRNEQFFGPGTRLTVL.

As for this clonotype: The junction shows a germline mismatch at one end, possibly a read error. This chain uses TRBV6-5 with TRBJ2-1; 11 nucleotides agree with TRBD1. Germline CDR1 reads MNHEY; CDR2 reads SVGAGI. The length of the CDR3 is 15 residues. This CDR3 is CACSYLGTGGNEQFF. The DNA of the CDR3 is TGTGCCTGCAGTTACCTGGGGACAGGGGGCAATGAGCAGTTCTTC.

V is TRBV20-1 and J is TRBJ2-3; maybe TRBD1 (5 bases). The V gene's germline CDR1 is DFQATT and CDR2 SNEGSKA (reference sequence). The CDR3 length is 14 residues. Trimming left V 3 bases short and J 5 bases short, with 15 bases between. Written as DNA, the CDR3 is TGCAGTGCTAGGTTGGCAGGGAAAAGAGATACGCAGTATTTT. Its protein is CSARLAGKRDTQYF.